These T cell receptor beta chains were read from a single sample in a study of blood T cell repertoires in COVID-19. Measured with immunoSEQ multiplex PCR; TCRdb has only the in-frame clones, and not every one. In the table there are approximately 380,000 clones, more than 70% of which are singletons. Material for sequencing was PBMCs or T cells enriched from blood (not recorded which). These receptors all come from a woman between 18 and 29 years old who had recovered from COVID-19. The CDR3 runs from the conserved cysteine through the conserved F or W. D genes are given only for firm matches. Rows give clone size only sometimes, using once, few, many, or a class for an expanded clone.

CASSLTRDRALSNQPQHF TGTGCCAGCAGCTTAACCCGGGACAGGGCCCTCAGCAATCAGCCCCAGCATTTT TRBJ1-5 . TRBV5-6 TRBD1
CASTPPGMKETQYF TGTGCCAGCACCCCCCCCGGTATGAAAGAGACCCAGTACTTC TRBJ2-5 . TRBV6-5 .
CASSSVGESTDTQYF TGTGCCAGCAGCTCCGTCGGGGAGAGCACAGATACGCAGTATTTT TRBJ2-3 . TRBV9 .
CASSQPGGRGVNTEAFF TGTGCCAGCAGCCAACCTGGGGGGAGAGGGGTGAACACTGAAGCTTTCTTT TRBJ1-1 . TRBV14 .
CASSLRQGFSPLHF TGTGCCAGCAGTTTACGACAGGGTTTCTCACCCCTCCACTTT TRBJ1-6 once TRBV27 TRBD1
CASSEPGECNQPQHF TGCGCCAGCAGTGAGCCGGGTGAGTGCAATCAGCCCCAGCATTTT TRBJ1-5 few TRBV10-1 .
CSASPPGLDNEQFF TGCAGTGCTAGTCCCCCGGGACTAGACAATGAGCAGTTCTTC TRBJ2-1 . TRBV20-1 TRBD2
CASTRTGGSIGYTF TGTGCCAGCACTCGGACAGGGGGTTCGATAGGCTACACCTTC TRBJ1-2 . TRBV27 TRBD1
CASSLGAGNAEAFF TGCGCCAGCAGCTTGGGGGCAGGGAATGCTGAAGCTTTCTTT TRBJ1-1 . TRBV5-1 .
CASSPTGSSYNEQFF TGTGCCAGCTCACCGACAGGGAGCTCCTACAATGAGCAGTTCTTC TRBJ2-1 once TRBV18 TRBD1
CASSLNTVANEQYF TGTGCCAGCAGCTTAAACACCGTGGCAAACGAGCAGTACTTC TRBJ2-7 . TRBV11-2 .
CASSPRTGADQPQHF TGTGCCAGCAGTCCGAGGACAGGGGCAGATCAGCCCCAGCATTTT TRBJ1-5 . TRBV27 TRBD1
CAISESRGDSYDRRYF TGTGCCATCAGTGAGTCTCGGGGGGATTCGTATGACAGAAGGTACTTC TRBJ2-7 . TRBV10-3 TRBD2
CSATGEEQYF TGCAGTGCAACAGGGGAAGAGCAGTACTTC TRBJ2-7 . TRBV20-1 TRBD1
CAWSAHNSGNTIYF TGTGCCTGGAGTGCCCACAACTCTGGAAACACCATATATTTT TRBJ1-3 . TRBV30 .
CAWGPGISPIYGYTF TGTGCCTGGGGGCCCGGGATATCACCGATATATGGCTACACCTTC TRBJ1-2 few TRBV30 .
CASSQPSGAHNEQFF TGCGCCAGCAGCCAGCCTAGCGGGGCGCACAATGAGCAGTTCTTC TRBJ2-1 once TRBV4-1 TRBD2
CASSSETGVNTEAFF TGTGCCAGCAGCTCGGAGACAGGGGTGAACACTGAAGCTTTCTTT TRBJ1-1 . TRBV5-6 TRBD1
CASSSTGGSYEQYF TGTGCCAGCAGTTCTACGGGGGGCAGCTACGAGCAGTACTTC TRBJ2-7 . TRBV6-2/TRBV6-3 .
CASRGEGQPQHF TGTGCCAGCAGAGGGGAGGGACAGCCCCAGCATTTT TRBJ1-5 . TRBV6-4 .
CASSPRPGLGDGYTF TGTGCCAGCTCACCACGGCCCGGTTTAGGGGATGGCTACACCTTC TRBJ1-2 . TRBV18 .
CASSKASGTWEEKLFF TGTGCCAGCAGCAAAGCCTCCGGGACTTGGGAGGAAAAACTGTTTTTT TRBJ1-4 few TRBV21-1 .
CASSPGDRGNQPQHF TGTGCCAGCAGCCCAGGGGACAGGGGGAATCAGCCCCAGCATTTT TRBJ1-5 . TRBV7-6 TRBD1
CASSFCGAQFLNQPQHF TGTGCCAGCAGCTTTTGCGGGGCCCAGTTCCTCAATCAGCCCCAGCATTTT TRBJ1-5 once TRBV12-1 .
CASSYSGAGLYGYTF TGTGCCAGCAGTTACTCGGGGGCTGGCTTGTATGGCTACACCTTC TRBJ1-2 . TRBV6-2/TRBV6-3 .
CASSPGWHTQYF TGTGCCAGCAGCCCAGGGTGGCATACGCAGTATTTT TRBJ2-3 . TRBV12-3/TRBV12-4 .
CASSQVINQPQHF TGTGCCAGCAGCCAAGTTATAAATCAGCCCCAGCATTTT TRBJ1-5 . TRBV3-1/TRBV3-2 .
CASTGFTEAFF TGTGCCAGCACGGGGTTCACTGAAGCTTTCTTT TRBJ1-1 . TRBV2 .
CASRELAGVSTDTQYF TGTGCCAGCAGAGAACTAGCGGGGGTTAGCACAGATACGCAGTATTTT TRBJ2-3 once TRBV6-1 TRBD2
CASSQTSGGLYEQYF TGCGCCAGCAGCCAAACTAGCGGGGGGCTTTACGAGCAGTACTTC TRBJ2-7 few TRBV4-1 TRBD2
CASSLGPQSYQPQHF TGTGCCAGCAGCTTAGGGCCGCAAAGTTATCAGCCCCAGCATTTT TRBJ1-5 . TRBV11-2 .
CASSLRHGAYNEQFF TGTGCCAGCAGCCTCCGACACGGTGCTTACAATGAGCAGTTCTTC TRBJ2-1 . TRBV14 .
CASSVGGANTGELFF TGTGCCAGCAGCGTCGGCGGGGCCAACACCGGGGAGCTGTTTTTT TRBJ2-2 . TRBV9 .
CASSHVGGSGNTIYF TGTGCCAGCAGTCACGTCGGGGGCTCTGGAAACACCATATATTTT TRBJ1-3 . TRBV6-5 .
CASSYSDRGVYGYTF TGTGCCAGCAGTTACTCCGACAGGGGAGTCTATGGCTACACCTTC TRBJ1-2 . TRBV6-5 TRBD1
CAWSRTAYQPQHF TGTGCCTGGAGTCGGACAGCGTATCAGCCCCAGCATTTT TRBJ1-5 . TRBV30 .
CASSLASETQYF TGCGCCAGCAGCTTGGCTTCGGAGACCCAGTACTTC TRBJ2-5 . TRBV5-1 .
CASSLTHESYEQYF TGTGCCAGCAGCCTCACCCACGAGAGCTACGAGCAGTACTTC TRBJ2-7 few TRBV4-2 .
CATGQSYNYGYTF TGTGCCACGGGACAGTCATATAACTATGGCTACACCTTC TRBJ1-2 . TRBV15 TRBD1
CASSLLSGFDTEAFF TGTGCCAGCAGTTTATTATCCGGGTTCGACACTGAAGCTTTCTTT TRBJ1-1 . TRBV28 .
CASSAAGSTGELFF TGTGCCAGCAGCGCAGCGGGTAGTACCGGGGAGCTGTTTTTT TRBJ2-2 . TRBV3-1/TRBV3-2 .